These 18 T cell receptor beta chains were all obtained from the same sample, sequenced in a study of persistence of HIV-infected CD4 T cells. The antigens these receptors bind are not known. This was the immunoSEQ version 4 assay in survey mode. This table comes from immunoSEQ multiplex PCR, and its TCRdb copy is limited to in-frame clones, with some not included. The data contain about 45,000 clones, 90% of them singletons. This nonspecific control used anti-CD3/anti-CD28 bead stimulation of CD4+ T cells. Responding CD4+ T cells were sorted by upregulation of both CD40 ligand and CD69. The material sequenced was CD4+ T cells sorted from PBMCs after approximately 18-hour stimulation, taken from a patient who received antiretroviral therapy. The receptors were sampled from an adult woman with HIV who was CMV-seropositive.

The rearrangement uses TRBV24-1 and TRBJ2-3; 7 positions agree with TRBD2. The V gene's germline CDR1 is KGHDR and CDR2 SFDVKD. The junction had 6 bases not matched to a gene; V was cut back by 4 bases and J by 9 bases. The CDR3 has 13 residues. CDR3: CATSDPGLPTQYF. The CDR3 DNA is TGTGCCACCAGTGACCCGGGACTACCAACGCAGTATTTT.

On this clone: At one boundary the junction diverges from the germline segment, which might be a read error. In the same sample, other DNA sequences code for this CDR3. V usage is TRBV18 and J usage is TRBJ1-1; D not resolved. Germline V gene data show CDR1 as KGHSH and CDR2 as LQKENI. The CDR3 runs 13 residues. CDR3 in amino acids: CASSPSGFEEAFF. CDR3 nucleotides: TGCGCCAGCTCACCCAGCGGCTTCGAAGAAGCTTTCTTT.

This rearrangement joins TRBV6-5 to TRBJ1-3; 8 positions agree with TRBD1. The length of the CDR3 is 14 residues. CDR1 and CDR2 from the germline V gene are MNHEY and SVGAGI. Trimming cost V 6 bases and J 2 bases; bases outside gene matches: 3. The CDR3 region has the DNA TGTGCCAGCAGCCCGGACAGGGCTGGAAACACCATATATTTT. It yields the protein CASSPDRAGNTIYF.

The CDR3 reads CASSLAGQGPQSYEQYF. The CDR3 DNA reads TGTGCCAGCAGTTTGGCGGGACAGGGCCCACAATCCTACGAGCAGTACTTC. The rearrangement uses TRBV27 and TRBJ2-7, with 9 bases that match TRBD1. The CDR3 contains 17 residues. In germline, CDR1 is MNHEY, CDR2 SMNVEV (reference sequence). V gave up 3 bases and J gave up 1 base; unmatched junction bases: 10.

The chain has TRBV28 and TRBJ2-7; the D call may be TRBD1 or TRBD2 (6 bases each). The germline V and J ends were trimmed by 3 bases and 5 bases, with 20 bases remaining between them. This CDR3 region has 16 residues. Germline CDR1 and CDR2: MDHEN and SYDVKM. This chain's CDR3 is CASSLGGGTSLDEQYF. CDR3 bases: TGTGCCAGCAGTTTGGGGGGCGGGACATCTCTCGACGAGCAGTACTTC.

This sequence joins TRBV7-2 and TRBJ1-1; D gene unclear. CDR1 is SGHTA and CDR2 is FQGNSA in the germline V gene. The CDR3 sequence is 15 residues long. The ends were cut back, 1 base at V and 5 bases at J, with 14 bases in the middle. The CDR3 DNA follows: TGTGCCAGCAGCTTAGTAACTGACGTTGGGACTGAAGCTTTCTTT. Its protein product is CASSLVTDVGTEAFF.

This clone came up once. This rearrangement joins TRBV19 to TRBJ1-4; 9 bases line up with TRBD1. The ends lost 5 bases at V and 7 bases at J; junction bases unmatched: 5. The CDR3 runs to 14 residues. The germline CDR1 and CDR2 sequences are LNHDA and SQIVND (reference sequence). In DNA form, the CDR3 reads TGTGCCAGTAGTTCCGGGACAGGGCTTGAAAAACTGTTTTTT. It yields the protein CASSSGTGLEKLFF. The complete variable domain, with remaining parts taken from reference TRBV19 and TRBJ1-4, reads DGGITQSPKYLFRKEGQNVTLSCEQNLNHDAMYWYRQDPGQGLRLIYYSQIVNDFQKGDIAEGYSVSREKKESFPLTVTSAQKNPTAFYLCASSSGTGLEKLFFGSGTQLSVL.

This chain joins TRBV6-4 and TRBJ2-3; TRBD1 matches 7 bases. The V and J ends lost 5 bases and 3 bases, in that order; junction bases with no gene match: 2. The V gene's germline CDR1 is MRHNA and CDR2 SNTAGT. CDR3 length: 13 residues. The CDR3 region is CASSLQGTDTQYF. The CDR3 DNA reads TGTGCCAGCAGTCTACAGGGGACAGATACGCAGTATTTT.

The V call is TRBV18, the J call TRBJ1-3; D is unresolved. The ends were cut back, 3 bases at V and 2 bases at J, with 11 bases in the middle. CDR1 KGHSH and CDR2 LQKENI come from the germline V gene. The CDR3 totals 15 residues. CDR3 DNA sequence: TGTGCCAGCTCACCGGGGAAACGGGCTGGAAACACCATATATTTT. Its protein is CASSPGKRAGNTIYF.

The chain joins TRBV6-1 to TRBJ1-1, with 12 positions matching TRBD1. From germline, CDR1 is MNHNS and CDR2 SASEGT. This CDR3 spans 15 amino acids. After removal of 2 bases from V and 9 bases from J, the junction contained 7 bases not matched to a gene. The CDR3 reads CASSEIPGTGGQAFF. In nucleotides, the CDR3 is TGTGCCAGCAGTGAAATCCCCGGGACAGGGGGCCAAGCTTTCTTT.

This chain uses TRBV7-2 with TRBJ1-1; tentatively, D is TRBD1 (5 bases). The CDR3 length is 13 residues. V dropped 2 bases and J dropped 8 bases, with 12 bases sitting between them. Germline V gives CDR1 SGHTA, CDR2 FQGNSA. CDR3 DNA sequence: TGTGCCAGCAGCTTATCGGGGGTAACAGAAGCTTTCTTT. This encodes CASSLSGVTEAFF. The variable domain in full, with the rest retrieved from reference TRBV7-2 and TRBJ1-1, is GAGVSQSPSNKVTEKGKDVELRCDPISGHTALYWYRQSLGQGLEFLIYFQGNSAPDKSGLPSDRFSAERTGGSVSTLTIQRTQQEDSAVYLCASSLSGVTEAFFGQGTRLTVV.

The chain carries TRBV2 and TRBJ1-5; D is unresolved. From germline, CDR1 is SNHLY and CDR2 FYNNEI. This CDR3 contains 13 residues. Trimming removed 8 bases from V and 2 bases from J, with 10 bases in between. The DNA of the CDR3 is TGTGCCAGCCAAGGGCAGGGCAATCAGCCCCAGCATTTT. Translated: CASQGQGNQPQHF.

The rearrangement links TRBV7-2 to TRBJ2-7; D is undetermined. Trimming took 0 bases from V and 2 from J, leaving 8 bases between them. From germline, CDR1 is SGHTA and CDR2 FQGNSA. The CDR3 is 14 residues long. The CDR3 DNA reads TGTGCCAGCAGCTTAGCCCACCTGCCCTACGAGCAGTACTTC. It encodes CASSLAHLPYEQYF.

The chain uses TRBV15 and TRBJ2-5; no definite D call. The CDR3 is 13 amino acids. The ends were cut back, 0 bases at V and 2 bases at J, with 4 bases in the middle. The germline CDR1 and CDR2 sequences are LNHNV and YYDKDF (reference sequence). As DNA, the CDR3 is TGTGCCACCAGCAGAGACAGGCAAGAGACCCAGTACTTC. Encoded protein: CATSRDRQETQYF.

The chain employs TRBV3-1 (or the pseudogene TRBV3-2) and TRBJ2-3, with D unclear. V lost 1 base and J 1 base, leaving 6 bases between the germline ends. The CDR3 length is 14 residues. Germline V gene sequence: CDR1 LGHDT, CDR2 YNNKEL (reference sequence). The CDR3 DNA reads TGTGCCAGCAGCCAAGTAGGAGGCACAGATACGCAGTATTTT. Protein sequence: CASSQVGGTDTQYF.

The chain carries TRBV7-2 and TRBJ2-7, with D possibly TRBD2 on 5 matching bases. The germline gives CDR1 SGHTA, CDR2 FQGNSA. V was clipped by 2 bases and J by 1 base, with 9 bases between them. The CDR3 runs 14 residues. CDR3 loop: CASSLIRRSYEQYF. CDR3 nucleotides: TGTGCCAGCAGCTTAATACGGAGGTCCTACGAGCAGTACTTC.

The chain recombines TRBV6-6 with TRBJ2-1, with 7 bases matching TRBD2. The CDR3 runs to 14 residues. Unmatched junction bases numbered 3, after V lost 6 bases and J lost 1 base. The germline CDR1 and CDR2 sequences are MNHNY and SVGAGI (reference sequence). CDR3 coding DNA: TGTGCCAGCAGGGGGGAGGGTTCCTACAATGAGCAGTTCTTC. It specifies CASRGEGSYNEQFF.

The CDR3 region is CASSVTGITGELFF. The CDR3 bases are TGTGCCAGCAGCGTGACAGGGATAACCGGGGAGCTGTTTTTT. V usage is TRBV9 and J usage is TRBJ2-2, with TRBD1 matching 7 bases. The CDR3 is made up of 14 amino acids. Losses at the gene ends were 2 bases for V and 5 bases for J; bases not matched to a gene: 3. CDR1 and CDR2 (germline): SGDLS, YYNGEE.